These T cell receptor beta chains were read from a single sample in a study of response to subunit inactivated influenza vaccine. TCRdb re-derived calls from the RT-PCR reads in MiXCR, one entry per CDR3 protein. The table has about 160,000 distinct CDR3 sequences, 11% seen once. Material: non-naive T cells sorted from PBMCs, obtained 45 days after vaccination. The receptors stem from a man between 50 and 59 years old who received an inactivated influenza vaccine. Both conserved end residues are part of each CDR3. D genes are given only for firm matches. Clone size, where shown, is once, few, many, or a class for clones that have expanded.

clone_size	v_call	j_call	d_call	cdr3_aa	cdr3_nt
-	TRBV9	TRBJ2-1	-	CASSPGTLNNEQFF	TGTGCCAGCAGCCCGGGGACACTTAACAATGAGCAGTTCTTC
few	TRBV3-1	TRBJ1-1	-	CASSHRSTEAFF	TGTGCCAGCAGCCATAGGAGTACTGAAGCTTTCTTT
many	TRBV11-2	TRBJ2-7	-	CASSLDGHSMTYEQYF	TGTGCCAGCAGCTTAGATGGACATAGTATGACCTACGAGCAGTACTTC
-	TRBV28	TRBJ2-6	-	CASRGAGANVLTF	TGTGCCAGCAGGGGGGCCGGGGCCAACGTCCTGACTTTC
few	TRBV6-4	TRBJ2-1	-	CASSPGGANNEQFF	TGTGCCAGCAGTCCAGGAGGGGCTAACAATGAGCAGTTCTTC
few	TRBV27	TRBJ2-5	-	CASSFLKGFEPETQYF	TGTGCCAGCAGTTTCCTTAAGGGGTTTGAACCAGAGACCCAGTACTTC
many	TRBV5-5	TRBJ2-5	-	CASSFLVGGQETQYF	TGTGCCAGCAGCTTTCTTGTCGGGGGACAAGAGACCCAGTACTTC
-	TRBV7-2	TRBJ2-5	-	CASSTLGTQYF	TGTGCCAGCAGCACCTTAGGGACCCAGTACTTC
many	TRBV7-8	TRBJ2-7	-	CASSLSQGGYEQYF	TGTGCCAGCAGCTTATCACAGGGTGGATACGAGCAGTACTTC
many	TRBV7-6	TRBJ2-5	-	CASTRNRQLQETQYF	TGTGCCAGCACAAGAAACCGGCAGTTACAAGAGACCCAGTACTTC
many	TRBV5-1	TRBJ2-1	TRBD1	CASSIGTANYNEQFF	TGCGCCAGCAGCATCGGGACAGCCAATTACAATGAGCAGTTCTTC
many	TRBV4-1	TRBJ2-3	-	CASSFQSRRGGSSTDTQYF	TGCGCCAGCAGCTTCCAATCCCGAAGAGGCGGGTCTAGCACAGATACGCAGTATTTT
-	TRBV6-1	TRBJ2-1	-	CASSEMGVEQFF	TGTGCCAGCAGTGAAATGGGGGTAGAGCAGTTCTTC
many	TRBV5-6	TRBJ2-7	TRBD1	CASATGQLTSYEQYF	TGTGCCAGCGCTACGGGACAGCTTACCTCCTACGAGCAGTACTTC
many	TRBV4-2	TRBJ1-4	-	CASSPPTFRGRLSKKLFF	TGTGCCAGCAGCCCCCCAACGTTCCGGGGGCGCTTGAGTAAAAAACTGTTTTTT
-	TRBV20-1	TRBJ2-7	-	CSARSPRLGQYF	TGCAGTGCTAGGTCCCCTCGGTTAGGGCAGTACTTC
many	TRBV10-3	TRBJ2-7	-	CAISESRQEQYF	TGTGCCATCAGTGAGTCGAGACAAGAGCAGTACTTC
-	TRBV4-2	TRBJ1-1	TRBD1	CASSQEEGARNTEAFF	TGTGCCAGCAGCCAAGAGGAGGGGGCAAGGAACACTGAAGCTTTCTTT
-	TRBV29-1	TRBJ1-1	-	CSVGGETEAFF	TGCAGCGTAGGTGGGGAAACTGAAGCTTTCTTT
many	TRBV5-6	TRBJ2-5	-	CASSESRTRQETQYF	TGTGCCAGCAGCGAATCTAGGACGAGACAAGAGACCCAGTACTTC
few	TRBV15	TRBJ2-3	TRBD2	CATSRDKAGEGTQYF	TGTGCCACCAGCAGAGATAAGGCGGGAGAAGGTACGCAGTATTTT
many	TRBV5-6	TRBJ2-5	-	CASSRELVETQYF	TGTGCCAGCAGCAGGGAACTTGTAGAGACCCAGTACTTC
few	TRBV30	TRBJ1-1	-	CAAGADTEAFF	TGTGCCGCGGGGGCGGACACTGAAGCTTTCTTT
many	TRBV11-3	TRBJ2-6	-	CASSLAGANVLTF	TGTGCCAGCAGCTTAGCTGGGGCCAACGTCCTGACTTTC
few	TRBV10-3	TRBJ2-5	-	CAILGGIGETQYF	TGTGCCATCCTGGGGGGAATAGGGGAGACCCAGTACTTC
many	TRBV6-2/TRBV6-3	TRBJ2-1	-	CASTHRSWYGSYNEQFF	TGTGCCAGCACTCATAGATCCTGGTACGGTTCCTACAATGAGCAGTTCTTC
-	TRBV12-3/TRBV12-4	TRBJ2-7	TRBD2	CASSLPGGAMYEQYF	TGTGCCAGCAGTTTACCCGGGGGGGCTATGTACGAGCAGTACTTC
few	TRBV4-1	TRBJ2-3	-	CASSQTGWADTQYF	TGCGCCAGCAGCCAAACAGGGTGGGCAGATACGCAGTATTTT
many	TRBV20-1	TRBJ2-3	TRBD2	CSATSGGSTDTQYF	TGCAGTGCTACCAGCGGGGGATCAACAGATACGCAGTATTTT
many	TRBV29-1	TRBJ2-4	TRBD2	CSVGSGIGQGIQYF	TGCAGCGTTGGTAGCGGGATTGGCCAGGGCATTCAGTACTTC
-	TRBV14	TRBJ2-5	-	CASSHPDTPRALPAQETQYF	TGTGCCAGCAGCCACCCCGACACGCCTAGGGCCCTACCGGCTCAAGAGACCCAGTACTTC
-	TRBV18	TRBJ1-5	-	CASSPGANQPQHF	TGTGCCAGCTCACCAGGGGCGAATCAGCCCCAGCATTTT
few	TRBV5-1	TRBJ1-3	-	CASSLSFSGNTIYF	TGCGCCAGCAGCTTGTCCTTCTCTGGAAACACCATATATTTT
-	TRBV20-1	TRBJ2-5	TRBD2	CSARDSGRAEETQYF	TGCAGTGCTAGAGATAGCGGGAGGGCCGAGGAGACCCAGTACTTC
many	TRBV2	TRBJ2-1	-	CASHLGSYNEQFF	TGTGCCAGTCACTTGGGCTCCTACAATGAGCAGTTCTTC
many	TRBV28	TRBJ1-4	-	CASRPTGGSNEKLFF	TGTGCCAGCAGACCAACGGGCGGGAGCAATGAAAAACTGTTTTTT
-	TRBV15	TRBJ2-5	TRBD1	CATSRGNRGAETQYF	TGTGCCACCAGCAGAGGGAACAGGGGAGCGGAGACCCAGTACTTC
many	TRBV5-1	TRBJ2-5	-	CASSLEGSQYF	TGCGCCAGCAGCTTGGAGGGGTCCCAGTACTTC
many	TRBV12-3/TRBV12-4	TRBJ2-1	-	CASSPGADNYNEQFF	TGTGCCAGCAGCCCCGGCGCGGACAACTACAATGAGCAGTTCTTC
few	TRBV29-1	TRBJ2-1	-	CSVGDGANEQFF	TGCAGCGTTGGGGACGGGGCCAATGAGCAGTTCTTC
-	TRBV27	TRBJ2-2	-	CASSSHQTGTGGELFF	TGTGCCAGCAGTTCGCACCAGACAGGAACGGGCGGGGAGCTGTTTTTT
-	TRBV6-5	TRBJ2-1	TRBD2	CASSRNGASGGYNEQFF	TGTGCCAGCAGCCGGAACGGAGCTAGCGGGGGTTACAATGAGCAGTTCTTC
many	TRBV24-1	TRBJ1-2	TRBD1	CATSDLRQGYGYTF	TGTGCCACCAGTGATCTCCGACAGGGGTATGGCTACACCTTC
few	TRBV7-3	TRBJ2-5	-	CASSEDGETQYF	TGTGCCAGCAGCGAGGACGGGGAGACCCAGTACTTC
few	TRBV7-8	TRBJ2-5	TRBD2	CASSLLRGVQETQYF	TGTGCCAGCAGCTTATTGCGGGGGGTCCAAGAGACCCAGTACTTC
few	TRBV3-1	TRBJ2-1	TRBD1	CASSPRTGRVYNEQFF	TGTGCCAGCAGCCCTAGGACAGGGAGAGTATACAATGAGCAGTTCTTC
once	TRBV6-1	TRBJ2-3	-	CASQIRGSDTQYF	TGTGCCAGCCAGATTCGGGGCTCAGATACGCAGTATTTT